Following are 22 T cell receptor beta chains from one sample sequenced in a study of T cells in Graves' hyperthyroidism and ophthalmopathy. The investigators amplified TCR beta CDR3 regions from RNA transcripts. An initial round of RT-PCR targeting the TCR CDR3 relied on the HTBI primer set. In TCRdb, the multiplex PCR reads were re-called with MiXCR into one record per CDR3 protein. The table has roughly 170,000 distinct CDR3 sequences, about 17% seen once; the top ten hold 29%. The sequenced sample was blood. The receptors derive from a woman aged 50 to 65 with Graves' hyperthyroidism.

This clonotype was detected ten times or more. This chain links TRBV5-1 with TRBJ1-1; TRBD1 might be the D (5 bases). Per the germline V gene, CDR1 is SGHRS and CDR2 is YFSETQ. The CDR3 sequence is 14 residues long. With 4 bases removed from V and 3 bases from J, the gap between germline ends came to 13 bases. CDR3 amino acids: CASSGTARDTEAFF. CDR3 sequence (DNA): TGCGCCAGCAGCGGGACTGCTAGGGACACTGAAGCTTTCTTT.

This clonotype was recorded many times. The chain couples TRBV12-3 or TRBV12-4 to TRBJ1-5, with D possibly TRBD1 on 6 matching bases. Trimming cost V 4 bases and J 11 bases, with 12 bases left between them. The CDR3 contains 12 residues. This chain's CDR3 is CASSSQGLTQHF. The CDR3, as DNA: TGTGCCAGCAGTTCGCAGGGGTTGACCCAGCATTTT.

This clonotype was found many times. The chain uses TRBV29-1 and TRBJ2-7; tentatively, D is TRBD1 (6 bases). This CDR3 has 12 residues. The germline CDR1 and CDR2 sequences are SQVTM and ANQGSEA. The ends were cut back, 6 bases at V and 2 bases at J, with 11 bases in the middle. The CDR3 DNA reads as TGCAGCGTGGGACGGGACACCTACGAGCAGTACTTC. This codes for CSVGRDTYEQYF.

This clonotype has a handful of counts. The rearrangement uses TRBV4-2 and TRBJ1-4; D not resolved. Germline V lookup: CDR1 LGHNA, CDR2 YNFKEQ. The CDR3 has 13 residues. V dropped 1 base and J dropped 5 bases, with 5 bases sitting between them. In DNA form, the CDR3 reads TGTGCCAGCAGCCAAGTCGGAAATGAAAAACTGTTTTTT. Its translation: CASSQVGNEKLFF.

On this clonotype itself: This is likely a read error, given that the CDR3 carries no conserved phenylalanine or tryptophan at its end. DNA of the CDR3: TGTGCCAGCAGCTTAGGGGTTGGGAATCAGCCCCAGCATTCT. Translation: CASSLGVGNQPQHS. The rearrangement links TRBV11-2 to TRBJ1-5; D ambiguous. With 1 base removed from V and 4 bases from J, the gap between germline ends came to 8 bases. The CDR3 extends over 14 amino acids. The V gene's germline CDR1 is SGHAT and CDR2 FQNNGV.

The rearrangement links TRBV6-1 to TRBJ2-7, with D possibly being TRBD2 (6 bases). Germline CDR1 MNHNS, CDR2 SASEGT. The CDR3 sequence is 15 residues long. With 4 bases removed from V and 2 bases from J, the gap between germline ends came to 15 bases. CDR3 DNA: TGTGCCAGCAGTGGAGGAGCGGGCTGGGCCTACGAGCAGTACTTC. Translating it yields CASSGGAGWAYEQYF.

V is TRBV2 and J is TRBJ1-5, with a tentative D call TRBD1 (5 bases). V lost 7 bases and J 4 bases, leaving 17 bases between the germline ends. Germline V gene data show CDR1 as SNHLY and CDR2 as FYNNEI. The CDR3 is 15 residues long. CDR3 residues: CASTPTDGLNQPQHF. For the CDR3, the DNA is TGTGCCAGCACTCCGACAGACGGACTAAATCAGCCCCAGCATTTT.

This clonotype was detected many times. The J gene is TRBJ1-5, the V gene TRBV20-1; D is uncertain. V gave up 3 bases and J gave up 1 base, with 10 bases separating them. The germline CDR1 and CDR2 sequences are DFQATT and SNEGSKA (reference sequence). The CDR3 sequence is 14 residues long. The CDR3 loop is CSASRGMSNQPQHF. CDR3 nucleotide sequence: TGCAGTGCTAGTCGGGGAATGAGCAATCAGCCCCAGCATTTT.

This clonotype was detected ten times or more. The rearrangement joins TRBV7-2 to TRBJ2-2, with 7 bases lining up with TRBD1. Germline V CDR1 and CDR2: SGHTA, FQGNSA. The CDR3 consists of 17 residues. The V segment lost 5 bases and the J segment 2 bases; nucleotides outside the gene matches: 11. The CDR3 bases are TGTGCCAGCAGCCACCCGGGACAGCCTACCAACACCGGGGAGCTGTTTTTT. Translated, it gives CASSHPGQPTNTGELFF.

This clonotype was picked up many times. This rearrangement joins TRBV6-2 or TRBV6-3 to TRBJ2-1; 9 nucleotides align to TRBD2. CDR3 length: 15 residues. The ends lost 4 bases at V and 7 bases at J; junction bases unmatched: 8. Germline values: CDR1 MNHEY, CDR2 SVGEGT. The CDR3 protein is CASSSPAGGRNEQFF. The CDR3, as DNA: TGTGCCAGCAGTTCCCCAGCGGGGGGTAGGAATGAGCAGTTCTTC.

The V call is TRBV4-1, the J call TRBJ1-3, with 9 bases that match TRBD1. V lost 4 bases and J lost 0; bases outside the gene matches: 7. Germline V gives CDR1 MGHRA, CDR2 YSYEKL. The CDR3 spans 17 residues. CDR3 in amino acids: CASSRTGTGSSGNTIYF. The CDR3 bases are TGCGCCAGCAGCCGAACCGGGACAGGGTCCTCTGGAAACACCATATATTTT.

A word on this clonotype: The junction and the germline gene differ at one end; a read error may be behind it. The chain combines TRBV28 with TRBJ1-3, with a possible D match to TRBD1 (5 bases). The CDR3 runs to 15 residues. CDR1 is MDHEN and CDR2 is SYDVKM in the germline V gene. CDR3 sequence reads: CASSPAGGTGDTIYF. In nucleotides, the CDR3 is TGTGCCAGCAGTCCCGCCGGGGGTACTGGAGACACCATATATTTT.

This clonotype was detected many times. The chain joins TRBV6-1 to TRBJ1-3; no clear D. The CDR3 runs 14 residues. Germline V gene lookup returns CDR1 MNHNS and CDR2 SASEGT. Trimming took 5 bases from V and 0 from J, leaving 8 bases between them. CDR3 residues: CASSPDFSGNTIYF. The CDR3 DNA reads TGTGCCAGCAGTCCGGATTTCTCTGGAAACACCATATATTTT.

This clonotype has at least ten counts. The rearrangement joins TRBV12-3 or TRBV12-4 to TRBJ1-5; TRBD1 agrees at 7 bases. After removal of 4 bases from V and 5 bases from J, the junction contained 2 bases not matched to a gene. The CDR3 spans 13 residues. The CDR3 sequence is CASSSDRDQPQHF. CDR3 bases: TGTGCCAGCAGTTCAGACAGGGATCAGCCCCAGCATTTT.

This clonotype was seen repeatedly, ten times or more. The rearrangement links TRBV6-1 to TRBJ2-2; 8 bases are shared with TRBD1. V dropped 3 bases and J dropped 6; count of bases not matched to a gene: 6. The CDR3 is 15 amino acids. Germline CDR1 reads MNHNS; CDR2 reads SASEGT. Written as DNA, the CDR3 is TGTGCCAGCAGTGAGTTTCAGGGGGCGTCCGGGGAGCTGTTTTTT. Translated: CASSEFQGASGELFF.

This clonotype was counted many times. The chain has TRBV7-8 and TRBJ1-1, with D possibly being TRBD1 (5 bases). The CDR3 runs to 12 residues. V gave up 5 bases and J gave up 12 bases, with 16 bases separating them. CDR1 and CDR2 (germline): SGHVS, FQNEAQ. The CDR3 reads CASSTGTAVTFF. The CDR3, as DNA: TGTGCCAGCAGCACTGGGACGGCTGTAACTTTCTTT. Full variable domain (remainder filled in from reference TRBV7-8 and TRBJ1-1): GAGVSQSPRYKVAKRGQDVALRCDPISGHVSLFWYQQALGQGPEFLTYFQNEAQLDKSGLPSDRFFAERPEGSVSTLKIQRTQQEDSAVYLCASSTGTAVTFFGQGTRLTVV.

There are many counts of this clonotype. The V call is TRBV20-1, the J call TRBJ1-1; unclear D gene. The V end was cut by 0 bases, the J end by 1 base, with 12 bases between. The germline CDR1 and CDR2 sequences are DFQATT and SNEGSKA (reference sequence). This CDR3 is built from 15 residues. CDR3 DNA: TGCAGTGCTAGAGATACGGGGTCCCCGAACACTGAAGCTTTCTTT. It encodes CSARDTGSPNTEAFF.

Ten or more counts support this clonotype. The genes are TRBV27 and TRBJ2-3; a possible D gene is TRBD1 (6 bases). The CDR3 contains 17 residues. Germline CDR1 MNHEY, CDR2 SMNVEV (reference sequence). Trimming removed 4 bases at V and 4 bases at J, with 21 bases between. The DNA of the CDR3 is TGTGCCAGCAGTTCGGGGACAAAAACCCACGAGCCAGATACGCAGTATTTT. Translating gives CASSSGTKTHEPDTQYF.

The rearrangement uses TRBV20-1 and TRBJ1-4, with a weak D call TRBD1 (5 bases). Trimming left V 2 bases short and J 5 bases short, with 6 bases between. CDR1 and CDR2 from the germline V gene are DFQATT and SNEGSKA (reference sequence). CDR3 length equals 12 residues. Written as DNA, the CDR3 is TGCAGTGCTAGACAGGGAAATGAAAAACTGTTTTTT. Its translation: CSARQGNEKLFF.

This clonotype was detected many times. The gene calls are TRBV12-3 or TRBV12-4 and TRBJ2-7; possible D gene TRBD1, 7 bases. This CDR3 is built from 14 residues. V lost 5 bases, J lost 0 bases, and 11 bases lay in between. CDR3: CASSPGDSSYEQYF. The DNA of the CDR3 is TGTGCCAGCAGTCCGGGGGACAGCTCCTACGAGCAGTACTTC.

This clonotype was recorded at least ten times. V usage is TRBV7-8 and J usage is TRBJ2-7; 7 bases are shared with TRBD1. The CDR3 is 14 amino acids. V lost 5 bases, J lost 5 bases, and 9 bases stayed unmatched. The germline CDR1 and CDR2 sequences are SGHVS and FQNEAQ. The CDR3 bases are TGTGCCAGCAGCCCCGGGACAGCCTTTAACGAGCAGTACTTC. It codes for CASSPGTAFNEQYF.

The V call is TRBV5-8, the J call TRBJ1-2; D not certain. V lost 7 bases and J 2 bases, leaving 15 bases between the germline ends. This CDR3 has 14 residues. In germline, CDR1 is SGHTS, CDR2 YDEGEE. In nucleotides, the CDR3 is TGTGCCAGCTACTTCGCCGGAATAAACTATGGCTACACCTTC. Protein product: CASYFAGINYGYTF.